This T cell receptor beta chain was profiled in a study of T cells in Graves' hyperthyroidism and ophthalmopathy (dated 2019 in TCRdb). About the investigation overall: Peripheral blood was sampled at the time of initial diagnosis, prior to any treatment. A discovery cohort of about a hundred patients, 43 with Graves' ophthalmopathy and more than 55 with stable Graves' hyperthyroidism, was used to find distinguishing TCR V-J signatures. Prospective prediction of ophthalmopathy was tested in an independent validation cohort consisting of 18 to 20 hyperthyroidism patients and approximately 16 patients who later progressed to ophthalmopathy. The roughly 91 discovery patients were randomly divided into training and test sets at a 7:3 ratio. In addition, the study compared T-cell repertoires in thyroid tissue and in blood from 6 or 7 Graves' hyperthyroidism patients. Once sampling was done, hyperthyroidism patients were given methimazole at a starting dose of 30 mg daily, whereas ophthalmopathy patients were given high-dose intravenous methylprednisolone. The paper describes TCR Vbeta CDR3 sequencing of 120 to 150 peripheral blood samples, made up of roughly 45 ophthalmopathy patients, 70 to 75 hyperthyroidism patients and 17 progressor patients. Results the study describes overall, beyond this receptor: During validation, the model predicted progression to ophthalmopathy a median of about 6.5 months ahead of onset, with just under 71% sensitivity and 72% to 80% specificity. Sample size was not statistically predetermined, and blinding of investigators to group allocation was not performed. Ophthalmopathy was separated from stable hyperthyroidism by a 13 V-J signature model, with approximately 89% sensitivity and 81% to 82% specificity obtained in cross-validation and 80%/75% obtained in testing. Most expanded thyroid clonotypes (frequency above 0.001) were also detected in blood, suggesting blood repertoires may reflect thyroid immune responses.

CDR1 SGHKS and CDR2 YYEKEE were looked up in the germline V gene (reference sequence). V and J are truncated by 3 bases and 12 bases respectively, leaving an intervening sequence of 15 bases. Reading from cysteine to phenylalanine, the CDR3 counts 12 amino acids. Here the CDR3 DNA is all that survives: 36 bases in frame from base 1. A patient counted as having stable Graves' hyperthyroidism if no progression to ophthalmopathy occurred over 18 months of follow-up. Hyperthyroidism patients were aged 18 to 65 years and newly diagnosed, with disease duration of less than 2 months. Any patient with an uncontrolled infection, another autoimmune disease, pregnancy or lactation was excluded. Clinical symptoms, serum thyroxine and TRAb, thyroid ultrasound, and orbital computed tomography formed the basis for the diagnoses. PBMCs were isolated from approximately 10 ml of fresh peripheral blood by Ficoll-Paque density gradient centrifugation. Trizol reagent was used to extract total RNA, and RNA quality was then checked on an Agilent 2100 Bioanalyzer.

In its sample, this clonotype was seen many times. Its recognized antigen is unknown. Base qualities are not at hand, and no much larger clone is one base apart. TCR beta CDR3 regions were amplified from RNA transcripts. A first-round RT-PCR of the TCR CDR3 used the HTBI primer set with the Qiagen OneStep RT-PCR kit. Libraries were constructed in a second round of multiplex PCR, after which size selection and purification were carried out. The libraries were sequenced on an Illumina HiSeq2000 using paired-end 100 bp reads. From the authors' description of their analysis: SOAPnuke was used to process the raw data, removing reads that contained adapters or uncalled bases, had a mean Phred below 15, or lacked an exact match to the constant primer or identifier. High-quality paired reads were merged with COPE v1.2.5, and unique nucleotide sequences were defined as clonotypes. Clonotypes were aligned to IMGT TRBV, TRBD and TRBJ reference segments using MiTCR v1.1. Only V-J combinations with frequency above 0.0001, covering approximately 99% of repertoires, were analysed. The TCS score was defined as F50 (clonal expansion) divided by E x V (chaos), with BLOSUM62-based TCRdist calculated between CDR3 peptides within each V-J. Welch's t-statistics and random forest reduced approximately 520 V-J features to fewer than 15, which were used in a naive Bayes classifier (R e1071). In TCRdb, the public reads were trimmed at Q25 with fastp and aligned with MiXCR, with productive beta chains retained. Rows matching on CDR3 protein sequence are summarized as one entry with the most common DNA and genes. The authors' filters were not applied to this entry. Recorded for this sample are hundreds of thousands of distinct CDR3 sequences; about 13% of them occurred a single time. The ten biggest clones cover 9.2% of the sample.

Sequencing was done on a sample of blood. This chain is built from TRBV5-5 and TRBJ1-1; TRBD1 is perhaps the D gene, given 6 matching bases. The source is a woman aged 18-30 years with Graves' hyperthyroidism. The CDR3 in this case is CASSWLQGRTFF. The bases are TGTGCCAGCAGCTGGCTACAGGGAAGGACTTTCTTT.